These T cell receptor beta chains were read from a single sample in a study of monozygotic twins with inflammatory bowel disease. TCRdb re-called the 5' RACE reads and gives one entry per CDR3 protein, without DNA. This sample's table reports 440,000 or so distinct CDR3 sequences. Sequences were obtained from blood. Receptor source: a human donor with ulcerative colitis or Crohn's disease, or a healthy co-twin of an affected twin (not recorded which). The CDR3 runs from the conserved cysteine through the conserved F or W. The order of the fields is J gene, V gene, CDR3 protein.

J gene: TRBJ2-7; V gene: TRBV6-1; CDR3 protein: CASSLTGESSYEQYF
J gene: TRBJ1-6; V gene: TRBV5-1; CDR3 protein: CASSPQTTGSPLHF
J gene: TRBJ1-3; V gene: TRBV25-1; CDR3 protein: CASSESGTSGNTIYF
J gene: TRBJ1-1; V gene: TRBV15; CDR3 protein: CATSIQLNTEAFF
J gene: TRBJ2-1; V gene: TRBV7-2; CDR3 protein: CASSLAVAGGLEQFF
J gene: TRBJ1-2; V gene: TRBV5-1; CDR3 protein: CASSLSPGAIYGYTF
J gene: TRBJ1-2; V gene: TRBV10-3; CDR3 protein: CASRGQGQGYGYTF
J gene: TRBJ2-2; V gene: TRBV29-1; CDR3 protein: CSVNRQSDTGELFF
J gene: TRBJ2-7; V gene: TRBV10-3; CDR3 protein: CAISGTGSPEQYF
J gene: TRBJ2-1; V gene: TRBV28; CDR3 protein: CASSLRGGYSYNEQFF
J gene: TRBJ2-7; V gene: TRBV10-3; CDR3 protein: CAIITTSGEQYF
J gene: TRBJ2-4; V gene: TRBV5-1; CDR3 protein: CASSLEQGTKNIQYF
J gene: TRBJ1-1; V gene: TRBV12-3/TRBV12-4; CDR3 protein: CASTQRGGTEAFF
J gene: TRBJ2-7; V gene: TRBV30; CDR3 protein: CAWSGKGGTRTYEQYF
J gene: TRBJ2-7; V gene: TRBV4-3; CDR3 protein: CASSQGGAGQGPYEQYF
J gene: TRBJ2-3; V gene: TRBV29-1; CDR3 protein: CSVAGGWADTQYF
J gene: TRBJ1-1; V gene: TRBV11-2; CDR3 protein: CASSLAVRGRTEAFF
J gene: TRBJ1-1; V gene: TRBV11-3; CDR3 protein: CASRTQGNTEAFF
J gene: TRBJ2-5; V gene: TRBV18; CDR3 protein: CASSPTSEGTQYF
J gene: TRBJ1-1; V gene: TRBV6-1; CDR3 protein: CASRNDRSVQNTEAFF
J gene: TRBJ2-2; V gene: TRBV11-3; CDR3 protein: CASSIKEELFF
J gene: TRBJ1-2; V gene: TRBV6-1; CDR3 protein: CASSNRGPRGYGYTF
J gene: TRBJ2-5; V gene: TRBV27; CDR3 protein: CASSPIYSGTVRQETQYF
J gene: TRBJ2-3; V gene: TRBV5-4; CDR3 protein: CASNPRKGSADTQYF
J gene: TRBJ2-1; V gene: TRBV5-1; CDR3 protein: CASSLRGGISYNEQFF
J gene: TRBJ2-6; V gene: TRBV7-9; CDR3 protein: CASSLGGVAGANVLTF
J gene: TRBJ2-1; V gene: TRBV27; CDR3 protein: CASSPRTSGGANEQFF
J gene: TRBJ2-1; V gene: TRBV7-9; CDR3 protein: CASSSPAFSGNEQFF
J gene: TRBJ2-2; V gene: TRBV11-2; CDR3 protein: CASSSGLAGVYLTGELFF
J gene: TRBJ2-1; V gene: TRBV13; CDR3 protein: CASSPDPRLAGVYNEQFF
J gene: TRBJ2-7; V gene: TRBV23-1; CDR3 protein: CASAKRQGSYEQYF
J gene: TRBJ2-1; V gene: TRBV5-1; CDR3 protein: CASSFPSGTGTNEQFF
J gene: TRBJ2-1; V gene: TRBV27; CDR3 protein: CASTPLERGPYNEQFF
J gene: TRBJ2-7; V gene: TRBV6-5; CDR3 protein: CASSYNALRGEQYF
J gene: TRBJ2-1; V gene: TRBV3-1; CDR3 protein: CASSQAGADYPLNEQFF
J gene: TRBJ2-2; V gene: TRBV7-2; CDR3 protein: CASSLSRTGELFF
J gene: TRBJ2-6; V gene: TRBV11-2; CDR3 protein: CASSLTSGQLSWANVLTF
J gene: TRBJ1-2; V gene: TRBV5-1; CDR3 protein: CASSLVGGAGGYTF
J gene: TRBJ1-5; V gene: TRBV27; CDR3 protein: CASSAGHLNKPQHF
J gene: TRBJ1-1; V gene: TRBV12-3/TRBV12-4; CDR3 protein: CASSFTDTNTEAFF
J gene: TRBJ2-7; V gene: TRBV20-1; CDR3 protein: CSARDRGPTGEQYF
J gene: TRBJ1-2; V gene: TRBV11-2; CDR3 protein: CASSSPGVRENPFYGYTF
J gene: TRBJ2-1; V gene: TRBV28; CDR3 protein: CASSLSLGTSGSNEQFF
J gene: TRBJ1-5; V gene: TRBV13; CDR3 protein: CASSLGRVSNQPQHF
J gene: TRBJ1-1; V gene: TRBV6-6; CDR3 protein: CASRIGTGNTEAFF
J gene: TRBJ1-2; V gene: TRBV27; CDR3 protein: CASPPSTGEDGYTF
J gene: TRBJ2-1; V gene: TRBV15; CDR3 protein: CATSRDRADVYEQFF
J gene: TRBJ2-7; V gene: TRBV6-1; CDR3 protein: CASSKSAGTSGTYEQYF
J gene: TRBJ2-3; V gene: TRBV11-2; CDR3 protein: CASSLGAGGHRTDTQYF
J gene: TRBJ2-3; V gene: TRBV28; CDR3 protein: CASSSLGTHTDTQYF
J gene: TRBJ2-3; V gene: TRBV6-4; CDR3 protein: CASSGISGRVTDTQYF
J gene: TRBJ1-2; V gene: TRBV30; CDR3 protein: CAWSVIHGGYTF
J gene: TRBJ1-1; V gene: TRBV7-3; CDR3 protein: CASKPGGEYTEAFF
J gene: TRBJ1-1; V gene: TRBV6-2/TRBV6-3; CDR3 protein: CASLASGLTEAFF
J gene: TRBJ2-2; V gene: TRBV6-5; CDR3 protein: CASTLLEGLSGELFF
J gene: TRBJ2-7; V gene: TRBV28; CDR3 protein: CASIGGGLEQYF
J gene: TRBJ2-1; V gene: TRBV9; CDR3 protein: CASSAEGLAGLVSYNEQFF
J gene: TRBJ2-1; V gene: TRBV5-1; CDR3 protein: CASSSNRGSHEQFF
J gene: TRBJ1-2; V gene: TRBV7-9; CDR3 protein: CASSLAGRQGFYGYTF
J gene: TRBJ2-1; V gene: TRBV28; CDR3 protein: CAAQGSSSYNEQFF